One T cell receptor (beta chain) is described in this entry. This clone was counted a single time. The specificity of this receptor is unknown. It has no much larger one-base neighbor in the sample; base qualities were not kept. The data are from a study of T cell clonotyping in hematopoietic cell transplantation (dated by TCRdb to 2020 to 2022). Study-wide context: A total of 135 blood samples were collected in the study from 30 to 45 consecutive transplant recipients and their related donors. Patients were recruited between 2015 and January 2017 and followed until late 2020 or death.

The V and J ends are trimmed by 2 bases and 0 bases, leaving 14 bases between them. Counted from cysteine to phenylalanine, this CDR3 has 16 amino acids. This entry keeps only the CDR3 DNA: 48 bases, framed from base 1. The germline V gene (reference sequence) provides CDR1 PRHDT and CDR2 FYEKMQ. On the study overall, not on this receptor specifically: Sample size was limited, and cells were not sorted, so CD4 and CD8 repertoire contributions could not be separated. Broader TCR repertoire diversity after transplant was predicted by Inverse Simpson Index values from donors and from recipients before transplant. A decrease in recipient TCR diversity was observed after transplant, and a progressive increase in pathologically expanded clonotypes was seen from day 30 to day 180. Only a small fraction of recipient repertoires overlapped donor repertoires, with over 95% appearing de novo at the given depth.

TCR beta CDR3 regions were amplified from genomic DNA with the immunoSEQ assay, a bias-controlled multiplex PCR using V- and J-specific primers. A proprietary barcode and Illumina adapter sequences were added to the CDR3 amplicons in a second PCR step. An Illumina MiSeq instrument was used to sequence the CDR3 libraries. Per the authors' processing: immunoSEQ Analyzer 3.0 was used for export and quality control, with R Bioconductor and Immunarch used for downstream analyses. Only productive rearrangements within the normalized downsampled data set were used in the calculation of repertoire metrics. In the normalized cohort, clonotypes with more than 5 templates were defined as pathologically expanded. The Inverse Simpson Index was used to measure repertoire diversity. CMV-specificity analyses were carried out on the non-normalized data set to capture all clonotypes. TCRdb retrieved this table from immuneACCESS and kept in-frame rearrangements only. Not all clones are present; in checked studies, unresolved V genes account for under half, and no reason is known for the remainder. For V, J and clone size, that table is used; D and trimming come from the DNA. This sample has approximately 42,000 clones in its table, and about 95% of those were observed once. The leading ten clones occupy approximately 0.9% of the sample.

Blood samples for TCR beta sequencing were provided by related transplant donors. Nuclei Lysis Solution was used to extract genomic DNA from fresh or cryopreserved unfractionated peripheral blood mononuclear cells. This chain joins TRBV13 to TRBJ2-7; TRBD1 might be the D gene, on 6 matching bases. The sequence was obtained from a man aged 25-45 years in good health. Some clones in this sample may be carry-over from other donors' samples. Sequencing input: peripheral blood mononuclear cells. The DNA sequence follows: TGTGCCAGCAGCTTATTGCAGGGGTTACACTCCTACGAGCAGTACTTC. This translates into CASSLLQGLHSYEQYF.